This TCR beta chain was sequenced for a study of T-cell memory formation after mild COVID-19. One entry per CDR3 protein results from TCRdb running MiXCR on the 5' RACE reads. This sample has 470,000 or so distinct CDR3 sequences, with about 18% found just once. This clonotype was counted only a few times. Its antigen remains unknown. Whole-study results and caveats: Several responding clones turned up in pre-infection memory, indicating that cross-reactive memory may have taken part. Day 15 to 85 contracting clones showed balanced CD4/CD8; later expanders leaned CD4+.

This TCR was recovered from an adult woman who had mild COVID-19 (a few samples of this study predate the infection). Cell type and time point are not known. The sample was PBMCs or a T cell subset sorted from them (not recorded which).

CDR3 nucleotides: TGTGCCATCAGTGAGTCAGTCCGAGCAGATACGCAGTATTTT. This sequence encodes CAISESVRADTQYF. The chain is built from TRBV10-3 and TRBJ2-3; D ambiguous. The germline V gene has CDR1 ENHRY and CDR2 SYGVKD. The V end lost 0 bases, the J end lost 4 bases, and 8 bases lay between the germline ends. This CDR3 spans 14 amino acids.